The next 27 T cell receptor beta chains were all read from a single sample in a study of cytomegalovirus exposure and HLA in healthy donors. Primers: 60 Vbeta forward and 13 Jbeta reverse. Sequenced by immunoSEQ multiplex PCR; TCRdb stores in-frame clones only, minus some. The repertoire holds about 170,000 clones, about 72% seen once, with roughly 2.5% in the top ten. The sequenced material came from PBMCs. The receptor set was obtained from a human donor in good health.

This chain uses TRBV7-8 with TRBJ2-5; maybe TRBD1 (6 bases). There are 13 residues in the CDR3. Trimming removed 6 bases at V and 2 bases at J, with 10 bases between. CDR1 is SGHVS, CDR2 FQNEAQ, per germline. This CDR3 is CASRQGGQETQYF. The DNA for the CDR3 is TGTGCCAGCAGACAGGGTGGACAAGAGACCCAGTACTTC.

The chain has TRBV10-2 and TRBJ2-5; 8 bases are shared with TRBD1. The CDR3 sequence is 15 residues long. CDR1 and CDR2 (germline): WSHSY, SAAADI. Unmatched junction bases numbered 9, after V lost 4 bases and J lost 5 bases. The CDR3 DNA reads TGCGCCAGCAGTGCCTCAGGGGGCCTAAGGGAGACCCAGTACTTC. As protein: CASSASGGLRETQYF.

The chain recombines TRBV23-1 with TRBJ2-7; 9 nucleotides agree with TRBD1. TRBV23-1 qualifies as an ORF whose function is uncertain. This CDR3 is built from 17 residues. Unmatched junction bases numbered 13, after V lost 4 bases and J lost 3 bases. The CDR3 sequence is CASSRSPRGQGRYEQYF. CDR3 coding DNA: TGCGCCAGCAGTCGCTCCCCGAGGGGACAGGGCCGCTACGAGCAGTACTTC.

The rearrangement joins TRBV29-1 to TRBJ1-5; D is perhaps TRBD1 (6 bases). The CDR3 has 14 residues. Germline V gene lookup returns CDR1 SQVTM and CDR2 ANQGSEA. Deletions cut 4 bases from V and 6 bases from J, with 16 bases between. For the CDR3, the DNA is TGCAGCGTTGCAGACCGGGACATTAGTCAGCCCCAGCATTTT. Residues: CSVADRDISQPQHF. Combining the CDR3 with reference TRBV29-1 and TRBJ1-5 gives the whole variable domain SAVISQKPSRDICQRGTSLTIQCQVDSQVTMMFWYRQQPGQSLTLIATANQGSEATYESGFVIDKFPISRPNLTFSTLTVSNMSPEDSSIYLCSVADRDISQPQHFGDGTRLSIL.

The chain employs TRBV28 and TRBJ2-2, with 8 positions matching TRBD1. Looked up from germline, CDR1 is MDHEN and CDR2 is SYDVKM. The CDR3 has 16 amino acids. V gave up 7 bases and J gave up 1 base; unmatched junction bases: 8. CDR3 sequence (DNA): TGTGCCAGCACCCTGGACAGGGTGGGGAACACCGGGGAGCTGTTTTTT. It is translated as CASTLDRVGNTGELFF.

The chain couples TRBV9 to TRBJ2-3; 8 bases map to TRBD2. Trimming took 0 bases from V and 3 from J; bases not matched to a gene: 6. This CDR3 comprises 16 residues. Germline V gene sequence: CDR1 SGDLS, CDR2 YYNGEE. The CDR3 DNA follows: TGTGCCAGCAGCGTAGTGTCCAGCGGGGGAACAGATACGCAGTATTTT. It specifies CASSVVSSGGTDTQYF.

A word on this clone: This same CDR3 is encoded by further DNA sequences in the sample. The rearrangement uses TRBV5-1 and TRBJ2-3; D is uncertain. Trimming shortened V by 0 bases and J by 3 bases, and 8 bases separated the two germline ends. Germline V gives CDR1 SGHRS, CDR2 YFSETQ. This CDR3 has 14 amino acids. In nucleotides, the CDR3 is TGCGCCAGCAGCTTGGAAGGCGGTACAGATACGCAGTATTTT. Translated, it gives CASSLEGGTDTQYF. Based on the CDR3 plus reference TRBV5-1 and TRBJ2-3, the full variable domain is KAGVTQTPRYLIKTRGQQVTLSCSPISGHRSVSWYQQTPGQGLQFLFEYFSETQRNKGNFPGRFSGRQFSNSRSEMNVSTLELGDSALYLCASSLEGGTDTQYFGPGTRLTVL.

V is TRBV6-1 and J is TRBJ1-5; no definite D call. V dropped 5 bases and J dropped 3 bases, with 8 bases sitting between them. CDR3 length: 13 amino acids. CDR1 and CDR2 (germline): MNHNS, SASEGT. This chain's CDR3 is CASSLQDNQPQHF. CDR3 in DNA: TGTGCCAGCAGTTTGCAGGACAATCAGCCCCAGCATTTT.

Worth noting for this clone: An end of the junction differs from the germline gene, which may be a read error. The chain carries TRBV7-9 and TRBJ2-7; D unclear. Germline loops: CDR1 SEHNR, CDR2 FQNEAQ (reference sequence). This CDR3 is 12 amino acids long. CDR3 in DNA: TGTGCCAGCAGCTTATTGAACTACGGGCAGTACTTC. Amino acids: CASSLLNYGQYF.

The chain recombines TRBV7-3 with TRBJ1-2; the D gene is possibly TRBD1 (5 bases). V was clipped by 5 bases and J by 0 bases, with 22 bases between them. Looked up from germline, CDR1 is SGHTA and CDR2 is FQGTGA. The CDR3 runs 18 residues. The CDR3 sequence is CASSTGRLGVTANYGYTF. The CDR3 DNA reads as TGTGCCAGCAGCACCGGGAGGCTGGGGGTAACTGCTAACTATGGCTACACCTTC.

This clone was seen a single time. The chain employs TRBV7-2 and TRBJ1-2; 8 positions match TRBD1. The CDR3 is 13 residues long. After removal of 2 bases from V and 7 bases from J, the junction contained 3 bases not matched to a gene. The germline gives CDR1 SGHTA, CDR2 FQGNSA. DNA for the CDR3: TGTGCCAGCAGCTTATCAGGGGGCTCTGGCTACACCTTC. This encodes CASSLSGGSGYTF.

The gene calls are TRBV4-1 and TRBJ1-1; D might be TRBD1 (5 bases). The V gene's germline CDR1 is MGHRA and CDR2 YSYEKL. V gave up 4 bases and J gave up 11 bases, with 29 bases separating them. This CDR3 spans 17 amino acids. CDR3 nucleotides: TGCGCCAGCAGCCTCGGCGGGAGGGGCCAGTACCCCGCTGGCGCTTTCTTT. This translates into CASSLGGRGQYPAGAFF.

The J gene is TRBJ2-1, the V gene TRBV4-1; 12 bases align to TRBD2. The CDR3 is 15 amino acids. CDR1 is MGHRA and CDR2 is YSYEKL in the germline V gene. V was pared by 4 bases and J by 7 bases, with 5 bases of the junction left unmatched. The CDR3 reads CASSPLAGGLNEQFF. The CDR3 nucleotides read TGCGCCAGCAGCCCGCTAGCGGGGGGGCTAAATGAGCAGTTCTTC.

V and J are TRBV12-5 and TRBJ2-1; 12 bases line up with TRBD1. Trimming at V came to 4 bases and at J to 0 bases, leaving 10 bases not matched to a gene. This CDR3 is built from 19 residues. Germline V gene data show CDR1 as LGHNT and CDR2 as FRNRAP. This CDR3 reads CASGSPGQGASNSYNEQFF. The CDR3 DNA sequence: TGTGCTAGTGGTTCTCCGGGACAGGGGGCGTCTAACTCCTACAATGAGCAGTTCTTC. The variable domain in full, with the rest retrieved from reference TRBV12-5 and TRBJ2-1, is DARVTQTPRHKVTEMGQEVTMRCQPILGHNTVFWYRQTMMQGLELLAYFRNRAPLDDSGMPKDRFSAEMPDATLATLKIQPSEPRDSAVYFCASGSPGQGASNSYNEQFFGPGTRLTVL.

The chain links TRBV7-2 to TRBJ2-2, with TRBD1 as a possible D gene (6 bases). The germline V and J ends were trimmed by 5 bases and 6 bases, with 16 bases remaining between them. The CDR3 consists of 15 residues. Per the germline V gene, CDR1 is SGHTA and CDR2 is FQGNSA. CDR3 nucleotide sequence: TGTGCCAGCAGCCCCAGGGGTGGGAGTCCCGGGGAGCTGTTTTTT. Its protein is CASSPRGGSPGELFF. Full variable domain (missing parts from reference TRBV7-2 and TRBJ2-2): GAGVSQSPSNKVTEKGKDVELRCDPISGHTALYWYRQSLGQGLEFLIYFQGNSAPDKSGLPSDRFSAERTGGSVSTLTIQRTQQEDSAVYLCASSPRGGSPGELFFGEGSRLTVL.

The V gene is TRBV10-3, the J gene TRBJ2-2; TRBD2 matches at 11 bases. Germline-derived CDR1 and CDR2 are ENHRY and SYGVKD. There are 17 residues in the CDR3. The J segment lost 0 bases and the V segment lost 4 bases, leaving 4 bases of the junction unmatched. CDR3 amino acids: CAISGASGGTNTGELFF. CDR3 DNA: TGTGCCATCAGTGGGGCTAGCGGGGGGACGAACACCGGGGAGCTGTTTTTT.

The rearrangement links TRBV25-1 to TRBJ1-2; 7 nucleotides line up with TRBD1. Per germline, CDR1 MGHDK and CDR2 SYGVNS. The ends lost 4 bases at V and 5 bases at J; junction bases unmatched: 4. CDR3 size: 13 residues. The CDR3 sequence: CASSGWTGYGYTF. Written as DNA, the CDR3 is TGTGCCAGCAGTGGGTGGACAGGTTATGGCTACACCTTC.

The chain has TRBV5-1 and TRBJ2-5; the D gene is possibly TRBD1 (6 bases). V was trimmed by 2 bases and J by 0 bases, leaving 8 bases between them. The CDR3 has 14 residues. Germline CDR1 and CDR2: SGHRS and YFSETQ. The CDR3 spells CASSLGQNQETQYF. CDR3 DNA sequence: TGCGCCAGCAGCTTAGGACAGAACCAAGAGACCCAGTACTTC.

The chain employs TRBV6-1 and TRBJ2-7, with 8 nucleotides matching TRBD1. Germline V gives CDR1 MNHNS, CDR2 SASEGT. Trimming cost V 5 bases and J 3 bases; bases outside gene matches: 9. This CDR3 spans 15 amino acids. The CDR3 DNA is TGTGCCAGCAGTCCACGGGGGACAGGATACTACGAGCAGTACTTC. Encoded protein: CASSPRGTGYYEQYF.

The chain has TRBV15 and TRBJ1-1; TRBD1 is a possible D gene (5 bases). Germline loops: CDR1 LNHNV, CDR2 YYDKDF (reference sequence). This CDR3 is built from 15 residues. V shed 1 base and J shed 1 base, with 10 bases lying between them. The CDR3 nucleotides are TGTGCCACCAGCAGAGCCACAGGATCGAACACTGAAGCTTTCTTT. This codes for CATSRATGSNTEAFF.

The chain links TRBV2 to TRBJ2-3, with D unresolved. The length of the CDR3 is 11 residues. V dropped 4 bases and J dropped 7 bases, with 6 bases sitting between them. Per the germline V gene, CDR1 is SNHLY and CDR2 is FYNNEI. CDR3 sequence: CASSAQNTQYF. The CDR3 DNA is TGTGCCAGCAGTGCCCAGAATACGCAGTATTTT.

The CDR3 loop is CASSQDYGVHYGYTF. CDR3 DNA: TGTGCCAGCAGCCAAGATTACGGAGTCCACTATGGCTACACCTTC. This chain uses TRBV4-2 with TRBJ1-2; no clear D gene. Trimming left V 0 bases short and J 3 bases short, with 11 bases between. The CDR3 extends over 15 amino acids. The germline gives CDR1 LGHNA, CDR2 YNFKEQ.

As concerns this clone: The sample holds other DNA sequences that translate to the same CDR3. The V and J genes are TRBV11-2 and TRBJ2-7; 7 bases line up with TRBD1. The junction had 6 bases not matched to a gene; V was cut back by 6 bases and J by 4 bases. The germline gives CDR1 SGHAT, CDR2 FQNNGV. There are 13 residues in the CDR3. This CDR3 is CASSSGTVYEQYF. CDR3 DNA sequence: TGTGCCAGCAGTTCCGGGACAGTATACGAGCAGTACTTC. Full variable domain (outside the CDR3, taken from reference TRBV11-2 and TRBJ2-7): EAGVAQSPRYKIIEKRQSVAFWCNPISGHATLYWYQQILGQGPKLLIQFQNNGVVDDSQLPKDRFSAERLKGVDSTLKIQPAKLEDSAVYLCASSSGTVYEQYFGPGTRLTVT.

In DNA form, the CDR3 reads TGTGCCAGCAGACTAGGGCAGATTAGCAATCAGCCCCAGCATTTT. Translating gives CASRLGQISNQPQHF. The chain is built from TRBV6-1 and TRBJ1-5; D not certain. Trimming took off 6 bases at V and 0 bases at J, with 12 bases between the two ends. Germline values: CDR1 MNHNS, CDR2 SASEGT. This CDR3 spans 15 amino acids.

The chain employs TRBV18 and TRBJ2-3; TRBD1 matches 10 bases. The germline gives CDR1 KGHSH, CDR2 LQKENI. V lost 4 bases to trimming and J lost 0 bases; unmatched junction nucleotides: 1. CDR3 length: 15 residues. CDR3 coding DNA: TGTGCCAGCTCACGGGACAGGGGAAGCACAGATACGCAGTATTTT. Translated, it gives CASSRDRGSTDTQYF.

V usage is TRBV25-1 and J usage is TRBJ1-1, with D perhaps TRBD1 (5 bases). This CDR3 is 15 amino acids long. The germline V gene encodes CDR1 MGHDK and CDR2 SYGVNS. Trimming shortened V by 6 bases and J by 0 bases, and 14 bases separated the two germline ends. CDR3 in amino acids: CASREWGRVNTEAFF. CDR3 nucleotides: TGTGCCAGCAGGGAGTGGGGCCGGGTGAACACTGAAGCTTTCTTT.

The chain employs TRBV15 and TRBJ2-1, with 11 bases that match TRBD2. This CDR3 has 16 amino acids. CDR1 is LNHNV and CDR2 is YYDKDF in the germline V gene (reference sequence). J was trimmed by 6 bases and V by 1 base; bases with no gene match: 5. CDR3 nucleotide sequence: TGTGCCACCAGCAGAGTAGCGGGGGGGCCGGTCAATGAGCAGTTCTTC. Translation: CATSRVAGGPVNEQFF.